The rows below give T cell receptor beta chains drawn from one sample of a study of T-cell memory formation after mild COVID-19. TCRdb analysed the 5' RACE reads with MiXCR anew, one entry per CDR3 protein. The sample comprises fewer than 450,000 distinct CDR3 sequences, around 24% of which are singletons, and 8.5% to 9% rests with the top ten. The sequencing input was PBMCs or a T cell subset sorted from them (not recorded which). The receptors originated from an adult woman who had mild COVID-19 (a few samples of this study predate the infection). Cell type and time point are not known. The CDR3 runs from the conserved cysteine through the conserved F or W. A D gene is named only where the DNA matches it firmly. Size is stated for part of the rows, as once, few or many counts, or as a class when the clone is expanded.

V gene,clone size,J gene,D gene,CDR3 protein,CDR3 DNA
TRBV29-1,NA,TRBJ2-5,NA,CSVHVAYRAPQETQYF,TGCAGCGTACATGTAGCGTACAGGGCGCCCCAAGAGACCCAGTACTTC
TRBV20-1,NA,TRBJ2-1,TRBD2,CSARVGLAGAGEQFF,TGCAGTGCTAGAGTGGGGTTAGCGGGGGCAGGGGAGCAGTTCTTC
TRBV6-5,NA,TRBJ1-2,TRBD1,CASSMGQGHGYTF,TGTGCCAGCAGCATGGGACAGGGACATGGCTACACCTTC
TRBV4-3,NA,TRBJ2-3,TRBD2,CASSQDEVNQAGGEDTQYF,TGCGCCAGCAGCCAAGACGAAGTCAACCAGGCGGGAGGAGAAGATACGCAGTATTTT
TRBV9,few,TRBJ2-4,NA,CASSAHQNIQYF,TGTGCCAGCAGCGCCCACCAAAACATTCAGTACTTC
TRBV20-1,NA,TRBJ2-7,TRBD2,CSARRTGTTYEQYF,TGCAGTGCTAGACGCACGGGGACTACCTACGAGCAGTACTTC
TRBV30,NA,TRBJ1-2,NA,CAWTRQHQDYGYTF,TGTGCCTGGACGCGGCAGCACCAAGACTATGGCTACACCTTC
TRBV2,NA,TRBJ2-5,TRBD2,CASSVSLADQETQYF,TGTGCCAGCAGTGTTTCCCTAGCGGACCAAGAGACCCAGTACTTC
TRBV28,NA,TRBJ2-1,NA,CASLRSSYNEQFF,TGTGCCAGCCTGCGGAGCTCCTACAATGAGCAGTTCTTC
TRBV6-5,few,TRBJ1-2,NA,CASSYSKGGSYGYTF,TGTGCCAGCAGTTACTCGAAAGGGGGGTCCTATGGCTACACCTTC
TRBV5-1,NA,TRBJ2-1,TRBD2,CASIFVAGSSYNEQFF,TGCGCCAGCATCTTCGTAGCGGGGAGCTCCTACAATGAGCAGTTCTTC
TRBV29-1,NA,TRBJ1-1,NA,CSVVFAREAFF,TGCAGCGTTGTCTTTGCTCGAGAAGCTTTCTTT
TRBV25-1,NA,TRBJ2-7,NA,CASSEPGLHEQYF,TGTGCCAGCAGTGAACCGGGACTCCACGAGCAGTACTTC
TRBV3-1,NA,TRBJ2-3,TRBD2,CASSQSRTSGGDTQYF,TGTGCCAGCAGCCAATCCCGGACTAGCGGGGGTGATACGCAGTATTTT
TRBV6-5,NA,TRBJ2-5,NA,CASSYGRQETQYF,TGTGCCAGCAGTTACGGACGCCAAGAGACCCAGTACTTC
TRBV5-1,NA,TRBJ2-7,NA,CASSTTRGEQYF,TGCGCCAGCAGCACCACGCGGGGCGAGCAGTACTTC
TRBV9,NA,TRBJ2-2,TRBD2,CASSVRLAGGSGELFF,TGTGCCAGCAGCGTAAGACTAGCGGGAGGTTCCGGGGAGCTGTTTTTT
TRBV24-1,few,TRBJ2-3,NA,CATSVSRSTDTQYF,TGTGCCACCAGTGTTTCGCGGAGCACAGATACGCAGTATTTT